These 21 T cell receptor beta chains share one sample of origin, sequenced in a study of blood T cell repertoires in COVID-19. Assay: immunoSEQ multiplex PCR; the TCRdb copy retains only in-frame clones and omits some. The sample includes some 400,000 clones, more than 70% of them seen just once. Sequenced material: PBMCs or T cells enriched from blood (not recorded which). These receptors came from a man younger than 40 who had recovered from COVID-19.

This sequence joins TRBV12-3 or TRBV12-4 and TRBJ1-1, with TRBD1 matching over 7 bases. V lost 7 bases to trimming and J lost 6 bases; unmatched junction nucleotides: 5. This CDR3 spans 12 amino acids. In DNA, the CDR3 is TGTGCCAGCACCCAGGGGGTGGCTGAAGCTTTCTTT. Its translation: CASTQGVAEAFF.

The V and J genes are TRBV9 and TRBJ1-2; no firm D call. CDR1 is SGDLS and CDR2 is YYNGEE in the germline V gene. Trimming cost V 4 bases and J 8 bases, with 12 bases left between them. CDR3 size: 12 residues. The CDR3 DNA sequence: TGTGCCAGCAGCACACCTAGGCCCGGCTACACCTTC. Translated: CASSTPRPGYTF.

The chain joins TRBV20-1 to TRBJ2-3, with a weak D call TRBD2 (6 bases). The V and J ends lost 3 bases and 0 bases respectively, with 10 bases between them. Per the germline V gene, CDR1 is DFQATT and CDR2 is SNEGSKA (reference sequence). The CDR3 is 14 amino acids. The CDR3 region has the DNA TGCAGTGCTAGTCGTGGGGGGAGCACAGATACGCAGTATTTT. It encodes CSASRGGSTDTQYF.

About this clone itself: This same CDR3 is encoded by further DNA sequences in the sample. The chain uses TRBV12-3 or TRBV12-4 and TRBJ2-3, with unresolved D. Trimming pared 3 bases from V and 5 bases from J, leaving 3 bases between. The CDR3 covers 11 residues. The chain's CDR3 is CASSFRDTQYF. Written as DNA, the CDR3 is TGTGCCAGCAGTTTCCGAGATACGCAGTATTTT.

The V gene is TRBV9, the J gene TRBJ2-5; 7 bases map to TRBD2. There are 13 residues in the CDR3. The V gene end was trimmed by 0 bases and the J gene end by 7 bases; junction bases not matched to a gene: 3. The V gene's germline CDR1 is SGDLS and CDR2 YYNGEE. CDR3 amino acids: CASSVGGEGTQYF. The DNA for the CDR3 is TGTGCCAGCAGCGTAGGAGGGGAGGGGACCCAGTACTTC.

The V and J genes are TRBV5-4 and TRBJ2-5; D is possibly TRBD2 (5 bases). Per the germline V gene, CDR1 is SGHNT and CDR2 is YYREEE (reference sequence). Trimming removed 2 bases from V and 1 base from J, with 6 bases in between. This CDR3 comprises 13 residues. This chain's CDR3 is CASSLAVQETQYF. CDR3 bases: TGTGCCAGCAGCTTAGCGGTCCAAGAGACCCAGTACTTC.

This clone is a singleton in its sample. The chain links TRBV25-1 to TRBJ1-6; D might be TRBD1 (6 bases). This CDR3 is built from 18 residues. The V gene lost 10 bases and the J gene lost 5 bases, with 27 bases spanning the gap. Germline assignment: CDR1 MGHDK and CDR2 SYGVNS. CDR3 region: CAIEYRSGADPNNSPLHF. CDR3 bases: TGTGCCATCGAGTATCGGTCAGGGGCAGACCCAAATAATTCACCCCTCCACTTT.

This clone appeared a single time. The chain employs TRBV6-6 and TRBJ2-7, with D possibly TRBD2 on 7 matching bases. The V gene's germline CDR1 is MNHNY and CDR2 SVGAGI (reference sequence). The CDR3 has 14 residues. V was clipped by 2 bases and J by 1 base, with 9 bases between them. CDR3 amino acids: CASSYGRGSYEQYF. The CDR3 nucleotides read TGTGCCAGCAGTTACGGGAGGGGGTCCTACGAGCAGTACTTC.

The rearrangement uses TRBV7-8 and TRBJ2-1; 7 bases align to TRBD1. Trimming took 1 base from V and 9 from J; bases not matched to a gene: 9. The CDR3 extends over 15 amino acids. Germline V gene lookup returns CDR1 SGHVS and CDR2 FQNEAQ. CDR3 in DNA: TGTGCCAGCAGCTTAGACAGGGGCCTGAGGGGTGAGCAGTTCTTC. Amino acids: CASSLDRGLRGEQFF.

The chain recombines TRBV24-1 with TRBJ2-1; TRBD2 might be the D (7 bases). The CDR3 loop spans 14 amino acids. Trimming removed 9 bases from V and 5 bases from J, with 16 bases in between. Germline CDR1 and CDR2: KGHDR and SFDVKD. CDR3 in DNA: TGTGCCACCGGGATGGGGGGGCAAGACAATGAGCAGTTCTTC. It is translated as CATGMGGQDNEQFF.

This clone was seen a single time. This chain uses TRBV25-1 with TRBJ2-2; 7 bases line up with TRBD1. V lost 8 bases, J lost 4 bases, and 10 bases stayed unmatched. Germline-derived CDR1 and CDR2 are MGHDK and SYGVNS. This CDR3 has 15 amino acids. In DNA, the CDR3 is TGTGCCAGCCTCCCAGGGGGAACTTTCACCGGGGAGCTGTTTTTT. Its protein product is CASLPGGTFTGELFF. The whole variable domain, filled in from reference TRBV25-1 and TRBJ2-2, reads EADIYQTPRYLVIGTGKKITLECSQTMGHDKMYWYQQDPGMELHLIHYSYGVNSTEKGDLSSESTVSRIRTEHFPLTLESARPSHTSQYLCASLPGGTFTGELFFGEGSRLTVL.

CDR3 nucleotide sequence: TGTGCTAGTGGCCTGTTCAGGGGACCCCAGCCCCAGCATTTT. Translation: CASGLFRGPQPQHF. V is TRBV12-5 and J is TRBJ1-5, with D perhaps TRBD1 (6 bases). The CDR3 runs to 14 residues. V lost 6 bases, J lost 7 bases, and 16 bases lay in between. Germline CDR1 and CDR2: LGHNT and FRNRAP. The complete variable domain, with remaining parts taken from reference TRBV12-5 and TRBJ1-5, reads DARVTQTPRHKVTEMGQEVTMRCQPILGHNTVFWYRQTMMQGLELLAYFRNRAPLDDSGMPKDRFSAEMPDATLATLKIQPSEPRDSAVYFCASGLFRGPQPQHFGDGTRLSIL.

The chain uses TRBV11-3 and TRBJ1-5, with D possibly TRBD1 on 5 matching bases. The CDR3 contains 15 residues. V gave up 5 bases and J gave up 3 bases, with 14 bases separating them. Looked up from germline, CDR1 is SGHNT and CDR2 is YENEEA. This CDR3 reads CASSPTRVNNQPQHF. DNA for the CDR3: TGTGCCAGCAGCCCAACCAGGGTCAACAATCAGCCCCAGCATTTT.

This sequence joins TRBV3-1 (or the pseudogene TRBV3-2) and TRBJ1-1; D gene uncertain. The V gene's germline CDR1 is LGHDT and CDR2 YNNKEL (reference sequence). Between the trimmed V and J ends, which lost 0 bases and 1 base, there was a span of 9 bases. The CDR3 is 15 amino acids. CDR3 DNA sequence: TGTGCCAGCAGCCAAGAACGGGGTCAGAACACTGAAGCTTTCTTT. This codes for CASSQERGQNTEAFF.

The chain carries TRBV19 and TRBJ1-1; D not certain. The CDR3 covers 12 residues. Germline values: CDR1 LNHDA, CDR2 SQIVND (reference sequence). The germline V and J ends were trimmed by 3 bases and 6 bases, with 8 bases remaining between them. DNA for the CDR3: TGTGCCAGTAGTATGGGCGGGTCTGAAGCTTTCTTT. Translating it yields CASSMGGSEAFF.

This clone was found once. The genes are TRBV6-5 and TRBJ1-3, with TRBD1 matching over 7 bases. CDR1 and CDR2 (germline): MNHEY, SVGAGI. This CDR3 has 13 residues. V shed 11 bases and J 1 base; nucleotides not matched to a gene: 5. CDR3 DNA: TGTGCCGGGGGACAGTCTTCTGGAAACACCATATATTTT. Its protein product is CAGGQSSGNTIYF.

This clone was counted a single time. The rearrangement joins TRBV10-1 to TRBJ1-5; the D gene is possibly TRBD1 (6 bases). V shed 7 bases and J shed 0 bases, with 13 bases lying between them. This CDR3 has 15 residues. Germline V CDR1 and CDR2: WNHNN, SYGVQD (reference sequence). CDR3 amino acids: CASTLDRLSNQPQHF. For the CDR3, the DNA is TGCGCCAGCACCCTAGACAGGCTTAGCAATCAGCCCCAGCATTTT.

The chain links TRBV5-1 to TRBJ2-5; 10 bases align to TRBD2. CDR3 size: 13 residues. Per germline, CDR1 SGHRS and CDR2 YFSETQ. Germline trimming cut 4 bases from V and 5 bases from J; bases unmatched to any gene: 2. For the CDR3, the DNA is TGCGCCAGCAGCGGGACTAGCGCCGAGACCCAGTACTTC. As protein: CASSGTSAETQYF.

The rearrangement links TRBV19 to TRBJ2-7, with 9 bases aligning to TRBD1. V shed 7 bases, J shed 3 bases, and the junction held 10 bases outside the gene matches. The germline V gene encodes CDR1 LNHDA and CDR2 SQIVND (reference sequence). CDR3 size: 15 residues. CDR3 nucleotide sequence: TGTGCCAGTAAAAAGGGGACAGGGATTTACTACGAGCAGTACTTC. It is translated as CASKKGTGIYYEQYF.

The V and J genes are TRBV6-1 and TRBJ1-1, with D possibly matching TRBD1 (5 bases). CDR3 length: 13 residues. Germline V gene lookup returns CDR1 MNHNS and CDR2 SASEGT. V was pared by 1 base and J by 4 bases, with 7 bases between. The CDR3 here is CASSEGRGTEAFF. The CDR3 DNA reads TGTGCCAGCAGTGAAGGAAGGGGCACTGAAGCTTTCTTT.

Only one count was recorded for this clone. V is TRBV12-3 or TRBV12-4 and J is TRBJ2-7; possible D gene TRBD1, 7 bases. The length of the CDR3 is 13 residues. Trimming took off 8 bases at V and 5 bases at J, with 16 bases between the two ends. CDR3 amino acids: CASAQGGLNEQYF. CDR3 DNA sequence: TGTGCCAGCGCCCAGGGGGGTCTCAACGAGCAGTACTTC.